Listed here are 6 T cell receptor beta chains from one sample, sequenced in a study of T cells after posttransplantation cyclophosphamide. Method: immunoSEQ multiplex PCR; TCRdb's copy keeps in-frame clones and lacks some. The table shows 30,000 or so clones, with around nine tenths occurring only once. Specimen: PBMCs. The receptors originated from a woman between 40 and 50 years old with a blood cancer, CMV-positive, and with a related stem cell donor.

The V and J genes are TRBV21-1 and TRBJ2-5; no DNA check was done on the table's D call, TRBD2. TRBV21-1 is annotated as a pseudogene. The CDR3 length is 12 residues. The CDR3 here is CASSGGAETQYF. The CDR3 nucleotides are TGTGCCAGCAGCGGGGGGGCAGAGACCCAGTACTTC.

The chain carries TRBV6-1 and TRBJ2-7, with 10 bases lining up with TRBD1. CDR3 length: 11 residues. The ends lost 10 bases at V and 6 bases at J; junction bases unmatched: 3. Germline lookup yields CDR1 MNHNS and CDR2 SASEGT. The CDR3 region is CATRTGGEQYF. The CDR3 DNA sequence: TGTGCCACCAGGACAGGGGGCGAGCAGTACTTC.

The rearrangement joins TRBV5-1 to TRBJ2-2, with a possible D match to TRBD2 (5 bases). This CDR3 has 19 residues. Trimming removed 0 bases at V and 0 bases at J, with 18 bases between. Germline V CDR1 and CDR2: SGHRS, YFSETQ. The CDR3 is CASSLEPSGGLTNTGELFF. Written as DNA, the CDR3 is TGCGCCAGCAGCTTGGAGCCGAGCGGCGGACTTACGAACACCGGGGAGCTGTTTTTT.

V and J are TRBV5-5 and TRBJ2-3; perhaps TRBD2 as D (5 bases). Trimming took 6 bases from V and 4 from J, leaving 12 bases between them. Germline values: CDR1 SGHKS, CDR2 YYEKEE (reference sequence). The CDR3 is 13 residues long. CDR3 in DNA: TGTGCCAGCACCACCGGGGTCGCAGATACGCAGTATTTT. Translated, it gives CASTTGVADTQYF.

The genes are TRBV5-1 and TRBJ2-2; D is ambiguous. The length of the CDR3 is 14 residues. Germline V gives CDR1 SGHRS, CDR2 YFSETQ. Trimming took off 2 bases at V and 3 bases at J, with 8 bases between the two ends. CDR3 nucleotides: TGCGCCAGCAGCTTTTTCTCGGACACCGGGGAGCTGTTTTTT. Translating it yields CASSFFSDTGELFF.

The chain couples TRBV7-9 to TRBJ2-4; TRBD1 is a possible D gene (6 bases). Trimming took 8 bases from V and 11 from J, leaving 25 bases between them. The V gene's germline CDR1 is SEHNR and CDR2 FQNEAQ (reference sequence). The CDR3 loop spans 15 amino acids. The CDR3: CASQPRDKGSYFQYF. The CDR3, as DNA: TGTGCCAGCCAGCCTCGGGACAAGGGGTCTTATTTTCAGTACTTC.